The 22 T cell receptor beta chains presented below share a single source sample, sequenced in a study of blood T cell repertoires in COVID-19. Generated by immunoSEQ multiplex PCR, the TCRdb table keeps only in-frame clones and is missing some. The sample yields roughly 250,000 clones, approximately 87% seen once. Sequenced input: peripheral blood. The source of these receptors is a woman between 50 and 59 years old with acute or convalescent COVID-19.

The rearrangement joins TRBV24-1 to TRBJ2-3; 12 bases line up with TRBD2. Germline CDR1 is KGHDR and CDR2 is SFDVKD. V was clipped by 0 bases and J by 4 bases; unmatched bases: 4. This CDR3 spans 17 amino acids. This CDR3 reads CATSDLGLAGGPDTQYF. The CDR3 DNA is TGTGCCACCAGTGATTTGGGTCTAGCGGGAGGGCCAGATACGCAGTATTTT.

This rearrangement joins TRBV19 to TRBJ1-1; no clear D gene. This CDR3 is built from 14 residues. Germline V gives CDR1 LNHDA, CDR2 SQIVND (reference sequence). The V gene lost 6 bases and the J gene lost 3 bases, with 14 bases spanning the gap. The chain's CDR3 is CASRSIGPYTEAFF. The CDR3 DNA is TGTGCCAGTAGAAGTATTGGGCCGTACACTGAAGCTTTCTTT.

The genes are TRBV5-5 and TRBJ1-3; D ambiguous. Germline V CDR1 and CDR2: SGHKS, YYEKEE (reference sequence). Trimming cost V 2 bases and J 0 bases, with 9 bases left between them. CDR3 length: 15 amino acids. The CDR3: CASSFPTGSGNTIYF. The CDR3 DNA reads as TGTGCCAGCAGCTTCCCTACGGGCTCTGGAAACACCATATATTTT.

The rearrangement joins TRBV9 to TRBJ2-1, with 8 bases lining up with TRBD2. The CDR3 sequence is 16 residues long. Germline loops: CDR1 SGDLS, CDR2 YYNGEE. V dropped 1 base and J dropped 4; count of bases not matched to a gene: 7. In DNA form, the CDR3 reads TGTGCCAGCAGCGTACAGGGGAGCGGGGGATACAATGAGCAGTTCTTC. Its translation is CASSVQGSGGYNEQFF.

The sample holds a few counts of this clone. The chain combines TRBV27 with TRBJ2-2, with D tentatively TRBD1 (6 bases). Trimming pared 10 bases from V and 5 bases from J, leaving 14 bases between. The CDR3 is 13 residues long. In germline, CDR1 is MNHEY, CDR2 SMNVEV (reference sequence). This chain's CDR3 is CATGRGETGELFF. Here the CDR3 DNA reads TGTGCCACCGGCAGGGGAGAAACCGGGGAGCTGTTTTTT.

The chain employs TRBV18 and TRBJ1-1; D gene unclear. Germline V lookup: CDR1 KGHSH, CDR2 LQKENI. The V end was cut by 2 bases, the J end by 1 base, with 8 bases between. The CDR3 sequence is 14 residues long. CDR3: CASSPSRSNTEAFF. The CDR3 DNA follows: TGTGCCAGCTCACCATCCAGGTCGAACACTGAAGCTTTCTTT.

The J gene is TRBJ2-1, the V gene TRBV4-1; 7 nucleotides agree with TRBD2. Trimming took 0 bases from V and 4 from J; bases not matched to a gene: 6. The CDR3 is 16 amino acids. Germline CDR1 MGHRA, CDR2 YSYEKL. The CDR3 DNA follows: TGCGCCAGCAGCCAAGAGAGGACTAGAGGATACAATGAGCAGTTCTTC. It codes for CASSQERTRGYNEQFF.

The CDR3 region has the DNA TGTGCCAGCTGTAGCGGGAGGTCTGAGCAGTTCTTC. Protein sequence: CASCSGRSEQFF. The chain uses TRBV27 and TRBJ2-1; 10 bases match TRBD2. Germline V gene sequence: CDR1 MNHEY, CDR2 SMNVEV (reference sequence). The ends lost 8 bases at V and 9 bases at J; junction bases unmatched: 4. The length of the CDR3 is 12 residues.

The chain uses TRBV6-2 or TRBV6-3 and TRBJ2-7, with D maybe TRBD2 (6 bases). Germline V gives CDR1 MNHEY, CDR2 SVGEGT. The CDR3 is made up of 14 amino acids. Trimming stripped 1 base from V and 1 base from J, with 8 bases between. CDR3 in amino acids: CASSYLEGSYEQYF. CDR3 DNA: TGTGCCAGCAGTTACTTGGAGGGATCCTACGAGCAGTACTTC.

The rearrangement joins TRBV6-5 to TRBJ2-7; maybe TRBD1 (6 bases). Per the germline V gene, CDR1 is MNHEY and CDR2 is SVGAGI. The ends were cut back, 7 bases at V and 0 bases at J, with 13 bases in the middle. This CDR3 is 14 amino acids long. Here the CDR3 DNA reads TGTGCCAGCACAGAGGACAGATACTCCTACGAGCAGTACTTC. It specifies CASTEDRYSYEQYF.

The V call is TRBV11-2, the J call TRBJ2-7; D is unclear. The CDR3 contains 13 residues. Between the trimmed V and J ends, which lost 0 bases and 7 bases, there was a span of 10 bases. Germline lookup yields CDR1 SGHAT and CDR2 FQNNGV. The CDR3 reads CASSLDSVREQYF. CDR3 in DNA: TGTGCCAGCAGCTTAGATTCAGTCAGGGAGCAGTACTTC.

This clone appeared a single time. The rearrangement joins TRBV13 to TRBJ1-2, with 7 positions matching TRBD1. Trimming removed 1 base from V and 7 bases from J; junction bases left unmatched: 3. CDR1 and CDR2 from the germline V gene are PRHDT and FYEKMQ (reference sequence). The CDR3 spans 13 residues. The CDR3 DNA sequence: TGTGCCAGCAGCTTAGACAGGGGTTTTGGCTACACCTTC. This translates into CASSLDRGFGYTF.

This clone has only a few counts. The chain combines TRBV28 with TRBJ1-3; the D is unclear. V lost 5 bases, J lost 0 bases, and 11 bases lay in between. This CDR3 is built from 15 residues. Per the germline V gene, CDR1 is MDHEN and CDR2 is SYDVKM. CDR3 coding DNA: TGTGCCAGCAGTCCCCCGACTGTCTCTGGAAACACCATATATTTT. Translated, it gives CASSPPTVSGNTIYF.

The CDR3 nucleotides are TGTGCCAGCAGCGGACAGTTTGTAGCTTTCTTT. Protein: CASSGQFVAFF. The rearrangement uses TRBV27 and TRBJ1-1, with D perhaps TRBD1 (6 bases). The CDR3 is 11 amino acids. The germline CDR1 and CDR2 sequences are MNHEY and SMNVEV (reference sequence). V shed 6 bases and J shed 10 bases, with 12 bases lying between them.

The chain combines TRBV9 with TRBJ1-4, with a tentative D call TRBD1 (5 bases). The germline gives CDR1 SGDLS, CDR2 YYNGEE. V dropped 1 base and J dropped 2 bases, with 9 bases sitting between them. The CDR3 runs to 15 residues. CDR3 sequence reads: CASSVSAGTNEKLFF. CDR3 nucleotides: TGTGCCAGCAGCGTATCGGCAGGGACTAATGAAAAACTGTTTTTT. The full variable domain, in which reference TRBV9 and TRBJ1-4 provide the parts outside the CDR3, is DSGVTQTPKHLITATGQRVTLRCSPRSGDLSVYWYQQSLDQGLQFLIQYYNGEERAKGNILERFSAQQFPDLHSELNLSSLELGDSALYFCASSVSAGTNEKLFFGSGTQLSVL.

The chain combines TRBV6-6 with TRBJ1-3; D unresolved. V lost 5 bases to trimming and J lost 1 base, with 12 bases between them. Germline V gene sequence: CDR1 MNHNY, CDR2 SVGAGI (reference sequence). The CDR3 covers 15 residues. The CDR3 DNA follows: TGTGCCAGCAGTCCGTACCGCGCATCTGGAAACACCATATATTTT. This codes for CASSPYRASGNTIYF.

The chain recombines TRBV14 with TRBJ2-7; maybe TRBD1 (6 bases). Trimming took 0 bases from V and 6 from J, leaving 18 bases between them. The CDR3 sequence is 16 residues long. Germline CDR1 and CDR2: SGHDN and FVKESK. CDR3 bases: TGTGCCAGCAGCCAAGAGACGATAGGGGGTTTCGGCGAGCAGTACTTC. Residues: CASSQETIGGFGEQYF. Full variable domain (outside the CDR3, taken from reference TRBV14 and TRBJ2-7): EAGVTQFPSHSVIEKGQTVTLRCDPISGHDNLYWYRRVMGKEIKFLLHFVKESKQDESGMPNNRFLAERTGGTYSTLKVQPAELEDSGVYFCASSQETIGGFGEQYFGPGTRLTVT.

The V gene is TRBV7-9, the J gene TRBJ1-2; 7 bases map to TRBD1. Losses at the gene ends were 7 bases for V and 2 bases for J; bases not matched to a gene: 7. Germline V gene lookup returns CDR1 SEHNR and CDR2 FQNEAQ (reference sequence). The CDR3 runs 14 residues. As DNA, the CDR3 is TGTGCCAGCACCCCCGGAGGGGGCAACTATGGCTACACCTTC. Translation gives CASTPGGGNYGYTF.

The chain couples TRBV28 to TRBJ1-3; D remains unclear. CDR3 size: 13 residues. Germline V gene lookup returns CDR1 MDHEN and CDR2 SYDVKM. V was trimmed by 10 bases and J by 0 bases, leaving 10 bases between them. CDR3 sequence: CATPLSSGNTIYF. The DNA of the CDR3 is TGTGCCACTCCTCTAAGCTCTGGAAACACCATATATTTT.

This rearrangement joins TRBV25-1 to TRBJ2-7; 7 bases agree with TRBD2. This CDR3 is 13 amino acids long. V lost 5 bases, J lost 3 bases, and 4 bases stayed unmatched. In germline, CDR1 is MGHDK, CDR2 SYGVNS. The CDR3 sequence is CASSSGAIYEQYF. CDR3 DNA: TGTGCCAGCAGTAGCGGGGCCATCTACGAGCAGTACTTC.

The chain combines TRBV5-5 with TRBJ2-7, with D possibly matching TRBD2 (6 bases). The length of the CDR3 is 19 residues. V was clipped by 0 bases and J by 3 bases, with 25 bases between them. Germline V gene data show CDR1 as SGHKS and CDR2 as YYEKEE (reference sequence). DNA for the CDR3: TGTGCCAGCAGCTTGGAGTCCCCCACACCGGGACTTCTCGGCTACGAGCAGTACTTC. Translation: CASSLESPTPGLLGYEQYF.

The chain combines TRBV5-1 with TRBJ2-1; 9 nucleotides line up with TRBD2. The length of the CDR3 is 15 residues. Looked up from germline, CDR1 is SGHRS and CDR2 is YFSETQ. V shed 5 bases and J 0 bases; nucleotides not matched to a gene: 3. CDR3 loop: CASRFSGSSYNEQFF. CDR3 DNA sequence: TGCGCCAGCAGGTTTAGCGGGAGCTCCTACAATGAGCAGTTCTTC.